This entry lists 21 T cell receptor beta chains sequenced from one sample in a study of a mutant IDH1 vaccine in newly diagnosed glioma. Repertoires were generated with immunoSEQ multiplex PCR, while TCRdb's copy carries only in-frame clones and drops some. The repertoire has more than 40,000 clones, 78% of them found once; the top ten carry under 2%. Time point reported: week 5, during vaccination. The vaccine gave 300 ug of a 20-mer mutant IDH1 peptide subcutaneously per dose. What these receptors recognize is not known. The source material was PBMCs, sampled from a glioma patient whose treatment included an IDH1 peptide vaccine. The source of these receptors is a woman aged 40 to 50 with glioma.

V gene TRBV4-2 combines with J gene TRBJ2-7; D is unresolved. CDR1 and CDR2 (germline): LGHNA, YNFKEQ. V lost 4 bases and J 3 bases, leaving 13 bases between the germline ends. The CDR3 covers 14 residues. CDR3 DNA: TGTGCCAGCAGCCTCGGACCCCTGAACTACGAGCAGTACTTC. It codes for CASSLGPLNYEQYF.

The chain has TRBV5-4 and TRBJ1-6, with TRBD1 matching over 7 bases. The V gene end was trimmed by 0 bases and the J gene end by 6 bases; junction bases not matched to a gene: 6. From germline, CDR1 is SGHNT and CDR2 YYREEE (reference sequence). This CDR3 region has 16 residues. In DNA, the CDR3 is TGTGCCAGCAGCTTGGGGAGGGGGCGAGGTAATTCACCCCTCCACTTT. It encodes CASSLGRGRGNSPLHF. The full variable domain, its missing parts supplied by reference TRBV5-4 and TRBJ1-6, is ETGVTQSPTHLIKTRGQQVTLRCSSQSGHNTVSWYQQALGQGPQFIFQYYREEENGRGNFPPRFSGLQFPNYSSELNVNALELDDSALYLCASSLGRGRGNSPLHFGNGTRLTVT.

CDR3 DNA: TGCGCCAGCAGCCAAGAGGGCCCTCGAGGGGGGGGAAACACCATATATTTT. Its translation is CASSQEGPRGGGNTIYF. This sequence joins TRBV4-3 and TRBJ1-3; a possible D gene is TRBD1 (6 bases). V lost 0 bases to trimming and J lost 4 bases, with 16 bases between them. The CDR3 covers 17 residues. In germline, CDR1 is LGHNA, CDR2 YSLEER.

The CDR3 DNA reads as TGTGCCTGGTGGGGGGGCTATGGCTACACCTTC. Translating gives CAWWGGYGYTF. J is TRBJ1-2 and V is TRBV30, with D perhaps matching TRBD1 (5 bases). CDR3 length: 11 residues. Germline lookup yields CDR1 GTSNPN and CDR2 SVGIG (reference sequence). The germline V and J ends were trimmed by 5 bases and 4 bases, with 8 bases remaining between them.

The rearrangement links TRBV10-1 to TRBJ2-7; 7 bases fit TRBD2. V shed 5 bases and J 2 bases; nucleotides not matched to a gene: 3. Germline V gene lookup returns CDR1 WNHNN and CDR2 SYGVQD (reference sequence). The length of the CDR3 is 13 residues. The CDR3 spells CASSPAGTYEQYF. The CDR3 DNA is TGCGCCAGCAGTCCAGCGGGGACCTACGAGCAGTACTTC.

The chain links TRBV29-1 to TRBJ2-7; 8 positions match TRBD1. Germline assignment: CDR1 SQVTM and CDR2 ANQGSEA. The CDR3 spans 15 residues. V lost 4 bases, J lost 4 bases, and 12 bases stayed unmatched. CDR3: CSVGTGILRGYEQYF. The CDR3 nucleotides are TGCAGCGTTGGGACAGGGATTTTGAGGGGTTACGAGCAGTACTTC.

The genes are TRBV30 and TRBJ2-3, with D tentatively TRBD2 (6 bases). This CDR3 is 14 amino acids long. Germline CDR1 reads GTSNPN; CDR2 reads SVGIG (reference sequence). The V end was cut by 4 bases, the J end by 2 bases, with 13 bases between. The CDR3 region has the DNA TGTGCCTGGACCTCGGGACTCCACACAGATACGCAGTATTTT. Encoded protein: CAWTSGLHTDTQYF. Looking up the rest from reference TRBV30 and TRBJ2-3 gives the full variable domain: SQTIHQWPATLVQPVGSPLSLECTVEGTSNPNLYWYRQAAGRGLQLLFYSVGIGQISSEVPQNLSASRPQDRQFILSSKKLLLSDSGFYLCAWTSGLHTDTQYFGPGTRLTVL.

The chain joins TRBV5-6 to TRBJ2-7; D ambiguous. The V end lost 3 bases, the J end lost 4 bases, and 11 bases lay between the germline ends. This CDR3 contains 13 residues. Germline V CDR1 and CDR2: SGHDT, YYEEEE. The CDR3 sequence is CASSSQILYEQYF. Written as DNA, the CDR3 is TGTGCCAGCAGCTCACAGATTTTATACGAGCAGTACTTC.

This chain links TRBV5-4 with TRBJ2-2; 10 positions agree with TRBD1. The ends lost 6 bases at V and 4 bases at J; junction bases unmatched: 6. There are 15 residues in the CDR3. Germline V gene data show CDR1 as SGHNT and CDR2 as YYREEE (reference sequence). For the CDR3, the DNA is TGTGCCAGCAATCCGGGACAGGGGACCACCGGGGAGCTGTTTTTT. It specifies CASNPGQGTTGELFF.

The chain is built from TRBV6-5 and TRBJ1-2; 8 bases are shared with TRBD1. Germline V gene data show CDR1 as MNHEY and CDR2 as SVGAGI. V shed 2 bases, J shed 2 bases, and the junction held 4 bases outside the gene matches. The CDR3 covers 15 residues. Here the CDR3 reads CASSYLTGANYGYTF. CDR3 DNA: TGTGCCAGCAGTTACCTGACAGGGGCCAACTATGGCTACACCTTC.

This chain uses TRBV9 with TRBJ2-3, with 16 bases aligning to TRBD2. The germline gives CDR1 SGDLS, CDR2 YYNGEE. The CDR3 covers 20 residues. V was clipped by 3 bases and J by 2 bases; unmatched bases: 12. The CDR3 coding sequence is TGTGCCAGCAGCGAGACCCCGGGACTAGCGGGGGGGCCGATCACAGATACGCAGTATTTT. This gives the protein CASSETPGLAGGPITDTQYF.

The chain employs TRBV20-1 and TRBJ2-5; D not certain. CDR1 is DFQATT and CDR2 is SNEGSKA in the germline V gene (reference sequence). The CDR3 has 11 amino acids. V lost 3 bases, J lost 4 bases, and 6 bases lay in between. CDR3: CSARIAETQYF. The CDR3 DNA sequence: TGCAGTGCTAGGATAGCAGAGACCCAGTACTTC.

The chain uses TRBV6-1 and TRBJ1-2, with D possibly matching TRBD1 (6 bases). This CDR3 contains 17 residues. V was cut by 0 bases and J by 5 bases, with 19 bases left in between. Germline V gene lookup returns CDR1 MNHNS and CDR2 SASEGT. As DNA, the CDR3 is TGTGCCAGCAGTGAAGCGCTTCTTAGAGGGGGAAGATATGGCTACACCTTC. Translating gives CASSEALLRGGRYGYTF.

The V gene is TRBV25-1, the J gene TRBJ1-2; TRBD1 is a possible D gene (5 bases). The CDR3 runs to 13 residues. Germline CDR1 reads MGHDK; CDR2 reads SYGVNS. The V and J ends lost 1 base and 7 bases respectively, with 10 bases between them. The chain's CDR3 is CASSEFQGSGYTF. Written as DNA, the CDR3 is TGTGCCAGCAGTGAATTCCAGGGAAGTGGCTACACCTTC.

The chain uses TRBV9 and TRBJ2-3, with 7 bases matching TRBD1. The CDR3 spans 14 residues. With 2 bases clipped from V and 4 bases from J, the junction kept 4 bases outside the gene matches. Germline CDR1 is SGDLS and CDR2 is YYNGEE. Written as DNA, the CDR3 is TGTGCCAGCAGCGTTGAAGGGGGCGCAGATACGCAGTATTTT. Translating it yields CASSVEGGADTQYF.

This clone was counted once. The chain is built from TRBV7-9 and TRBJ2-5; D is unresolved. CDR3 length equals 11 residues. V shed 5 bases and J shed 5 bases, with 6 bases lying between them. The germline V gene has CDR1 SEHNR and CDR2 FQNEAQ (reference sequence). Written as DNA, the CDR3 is TGTGCCAGCAGCCCTGGGGAGACCCAGTACTTC. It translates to CASSPGETQYF.

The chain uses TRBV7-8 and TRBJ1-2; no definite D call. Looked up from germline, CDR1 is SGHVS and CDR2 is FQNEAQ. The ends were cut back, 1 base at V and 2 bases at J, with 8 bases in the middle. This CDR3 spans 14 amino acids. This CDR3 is CASSLGHLNYGYTF. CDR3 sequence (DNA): TGTGCCAGCAGCTTAGGCCACCTCAACTATGGCTACACCTTC.

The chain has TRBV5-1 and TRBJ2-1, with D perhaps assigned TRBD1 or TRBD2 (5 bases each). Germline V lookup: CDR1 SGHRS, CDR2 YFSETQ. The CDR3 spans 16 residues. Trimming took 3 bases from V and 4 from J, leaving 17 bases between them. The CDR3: CASSWRWGTDYNEQFF. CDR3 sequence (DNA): TGCGCCAGCAGCTGGAGGTGGGGGACGGATTACAATGAGCAGTTCTTC.

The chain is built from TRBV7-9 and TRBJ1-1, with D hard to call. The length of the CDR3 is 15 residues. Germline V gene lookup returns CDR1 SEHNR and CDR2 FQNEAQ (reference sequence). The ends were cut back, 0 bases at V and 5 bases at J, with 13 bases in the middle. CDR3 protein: CASSLARQGRTEAFF. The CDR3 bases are TGTGCCAGCAGCTTAGCTAGGCAAGGTAGGACTGAAGCTTTCTTT.

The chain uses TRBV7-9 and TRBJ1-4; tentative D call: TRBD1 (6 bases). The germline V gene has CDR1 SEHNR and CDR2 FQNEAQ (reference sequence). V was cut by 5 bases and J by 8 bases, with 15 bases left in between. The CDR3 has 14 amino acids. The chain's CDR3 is CASSAGLGGEKLFF. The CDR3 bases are TGTGCCAGCAGCGCGGGACTCGGGGGCGAAAAACTGTTTTTT.

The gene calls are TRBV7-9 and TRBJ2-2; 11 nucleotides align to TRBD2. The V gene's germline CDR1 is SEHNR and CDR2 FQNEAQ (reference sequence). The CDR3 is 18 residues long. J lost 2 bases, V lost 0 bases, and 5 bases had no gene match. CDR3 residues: CASSLALAGGPNTGELFF. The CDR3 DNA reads TGTGCCAGCAGCTTAGCCCTAGCGGGGGGACCTAACACCGGGGAGCTGTTTTTT.